The 22 T cell receptor beta chains below come from one sample, sequenced in a study of control samples from healthy donors and cancer patients (dated by TCRdb to the early 2020s). Libraries were built with the immunoSEQ multiplex PCR assay. This is the immuneACCESS table as TCRdb keeps it, with only in-frame sequences that have V and J called. A part of the clones is gone; compared with another copy, unresolved V genes explain less than half, and the rest is unexplained. The sample table shows some 140,000 clones, and over 85% are seen once. Approximately 5.5% of the sample comes from the top ten. Material for sequencing was blood. The source of these receptors is a man between 40 and 49 years old in good health.

The J gene is TRBJ2-7, the V gene TRBV7-9, with no clear D. CDR3 length: 14 residues. The V end was cut by 2 bases, the J end by 2 bases, with 10 bases between. CDR1 and CDR2 (germline): SEHNR, FQNEAQ (reference sequence). The CDR3 DNA sequence: TGTGCCAGCAGCTTACAGGAAATCCCCTACGAGCAGTACTTC. Amino acid sequence: CASSLQEIPYEQYF.

The rearrangement joins TRBV11-2 to TRBJ1-3; TRBD1 matches 9 bases. This CDR3 is built from 15 residues. Losses at the gene ends were 4 bases for V and 8 bases for J; bases not matched to a gene: 9. The V gene's germline CDR1 is SGHAT and CDR2 FQNNGV. The CDR3 sequence is CASSSPGQGRHTIYF. The CDR3 region has the DNA TGTGCCAGCAGCTCACCGGGACAGGGAAGGCACACCATATATTTT.

The chain carries TRBV14 and TRBJ1-3; a possible D gene is TRBD1 (5 bases). The CDR3 is 13 residues long. Trimming cost V 3 bases and J 11 bases, with 14 bases left between them. Looked up from germline, CDR1 is SGHDN and CDR2 is FVKESK. The chain's CDR3 is CASSQMGSGAIYF. In DNA form, the CDR3 reads TGTGCCAGCAGCCAGATGGGCTCGGGGGCCATATATTTT.

V usage is TRBV4-2 and J usage is TRBJ1-5, with D possibly TRBD1 on 6 matching bases. This CDR3 region has 15 residues. The V end lost 4 bases, the J end lost 5 bases, and 15 bases lay between the germline ends. Germline assignment: CDR1 LGHNA and CDR2 YNFKEQ. The CDR3 coding sequence is TGTGCCAGCAGCCGGGATTACAGGGCAGATCAGCCCCAGCATTTT. It yields the protein CASSRDYRADQPQHF.

The chain couples TRBV9 to TRBJ2-3; maybe TRBD1 (6 bases). Trimming took off 4 bases at V and 0 bases at J, with 12 bases between the two ends. This CDR3 is built from 15 residues. CDR1 and CDR2 from the germline V gene are SGDLS and YYNGEE. CDR3 DNA sequence: TGTGCCAGCAGCCCCCGGACAGTTAGCACAGATACGCAGTATTTT. Translated: CASSPRTVSTDTQYF.

This chain joins TRBV28 and TRBJ1-4; D unresolved. Trimming cost V 3 bases and J 7 bases, with 3 bases left between them. The CDR3 covers 11 residues. In germline, CDR1 is MDHEN, CDR2 SYDVKM. This chain's CDR3 is CASSLSEKLFF. The DNA for the CDR3 is TGTGCCAGCAGTTTGAGTGAAAAACTGTTTTTT.

This clone has only one observation. The rearrangement links TRBV2 to TRBJ1-4, with 9 bases lining up with TRBD1. This CDR3 is built from 15 residues. V was pared by 6 bases and J by 7 bases, with 9 bases of the junction left unmatched. Germline V lookup: CDR1 SNHLY, CDR2 FYNNEI. CDR3 in amino acids: CASRGNRGLVEKLFF. The CDR3 DNA is TGTGCCAGCAGAGGAAACAGGGGGCTCGTTGAAAAACTGTTTTTT.

V gene TRBV5-5 combines with J gene TRBJ1-2, with D possibly TRBD1 on 6 matching bases. The CDR3 contains 13 residues. CDR1 is SGHKS, CDR2 YYEKEE, per germline (reference sequence). Trimming shortened V by 7 bases and J by 1 base, and 11 bases separated the two germline ends. The CDR3 is CASGYRVNYGYTF. The CDR3 bases are TGTGCCAGCGGATACAGGGTTAACTATGGCTACACCTTC.

This chain links TRBV14 with TRBJ2-1; 7 bases fit TRBD1. The length of the CDR3 is 15 residues. Germline V CDR1 and CDR2: SGHDN, FVKESK. The ends lost 4 bases at V and 5 bases at J; junction bases unmatched: 8. CDR3 sequence reads: CASSPRDSYDNEQFF. CDR3 DNA sequence: TGTGCCAGCAGCCCCCGGGACAGCTATGACAATGAGCAGTTCTTC.

V usage is TRBV18 and J usage is TRBJ2-1; D possibly uses TRBD1 or TRBD2 (5 bases each). CDR1 is KGHSH and CDR2 is LQKENI in the germline V gene. This CDR3 spans 12 amino acids. The V end lost 3 bases, the J end lost 10 bases, and 10 bases lay between the germline ends. The CDR3 coding sequence is TGTGCCAGCTCACCTGGGGGATACGAGCAGTTCTTC. Translation gives CASSPGGYEQFF.

CDR3 loop: CASSPTGGYYGYTF. CDR3 bases: TGTGCCAGCAGTCCCACAGGGGGCTACTATGGCTACACCTTC. The rearrangement joins TRBV7-2 to TRBJ1-2, with TRBD1 identical over 9 bases. The CDR3 extends over 14 amino acids. V gave up 6 bases and J gave up 3 bases; unmatched junction bases: 5. The V gene's germline CDR1 is SGHTA and CDR2 FQGNSA.

This clone was seen once. The chain is built from TRBV5-4 and TRBJ1-1, with TRBD1 matching 8 bases. The CDR3 consists of 15 residues. From germline, CDR1 is SGHNT and CDR2 YYREEE (reference sequence). Unmatched junction bases numbered 5, after V lost 2 bases and J lost 2 bases. The DNA of the CDR3 is TGTGCCAGCAGCTTATCCGGGACAGGTAACACTGAAGCTTTCTTT. This sequence encodes CASSLSGTGNTEAFF.

The chain uses TRBV7-2 and TRBJ2-7, with 12 nucleotides matching TRBD2. Germline V gene lookup returns CDR1 SGHTA and CDR2 FQGNSA. This CDR3 has 14 amino acids. V gave up 6 bases and J gave up 5 bases; unmatched junction bases: 5. The DNA for the CDR3 is TGTGCCAGCAGTTGGACTAGCGGGACAAACGAGCAGTACTTC. Translated: CASSWTSGTNEQYF. Variable domain in full (rest from reference TRBV7-2 and TRBJ2-7): GAGVSQSPSNKVTEKGKDVELRCDPISGHTALYWYRQSLGQGLEFLIYFQGNSAPDKSGLPSDRFSAERTGGSVSTLTIQRTQQEDSAVYLCASSWTSGTNEQYFGPGTRLTVT.

The chain joins TRBV6-1 to TRBJ2-5; D gene unclear. CDR1 MNHNS and CDR2 SASEGT come from the germline V gene. The CDR3 length is 16 residues. Deletions cut 0 bases from V and 1 base from J, with 12 bases between. The CDR3 DNA is TGTGCCAGCAGTGAAGCGGTAGGGAAAGGCCAAGAGACCCAGTACTTC. Its translation is CASSEAVGKGQETQYF.

This clone was seen once. Other DNA sequences in this sample translate to the same CDR3. The chain joins TRBV28 to TRBJ1-2; D ambiguous. This CDR3 comprises 12 residues. Germline V lookup: CDR1 MDHEN, CDR2 SYDVKM. The V end was cut by 1 base, the J end by 5 bases, with 5 bases between. CDR3 sequence: CASSLLGYGYTF. The CDR3 nucleotides read TGTGCCAGCAGTTTATTAGGATATGGCTACACCTTC.

V usage is TRBV9 and J usage is TRBJ1-2, with 9 bases aligning to TRBD1. Germline CDR1 reads SGDLS; CDR2 reads YYNGEE. This CDR3 is 15 amino acids long. The V gene end was trimmed by 3 bases and the J gene end by 4 bases; junction bases not matched to a gene: 7. In DNA, the CDR3 is TGTGCCAGCAGCGCCCGCGGGACAGGGAGCTATGGCTACACCTTC. Translation: CASSARGTGSYGYTF. The variable domain in full, completed from reference TRBV9 and TRBJ1-2, reads DSGVTQTPKHLITATGQRVTLRCSPRSGDLSVYWYQQSLDQGLQFLIQYYNGEERAKGNILERFSAQQFPDLHSELNLSSLELGDSALYFCASSARGTGSYGYTFGSGTRLTVV.

The chain employs TRBV15 and TRBJ1-6; 9 bases fit TRBD1. This CDR3 spans 15 amino acids. Germline assignment: CDR1 LNHNV and CDR2 YYDKDF (reference sequence). V dropped 2 bases and J dropped 7; count of bases not matched to a gene: 3. The CDR3 here is CATSRQGQGNSPLHF. In DNA form, the CDR3 reads TGTGCCACCAGCAGACAGGGACAGGGCAATTCACCCCTCCACTTT.

The chain uses TRBV15 and TRBJ2-2; possibly TRBD1 for D (5 bases). Germline-derived CDR1 and CDR2 are LNHNV and YYDKDF (reference sequence). V was trimmed by 2 bases and J by 1 base, leaving 5 bases between them. CDR3 size: 14 residues. CDR3 DNA: TGTGCCACCAGCAGACAGGGGAACACCGGGGAGCTGTTTTTT. Translating it yields CATSRQGNTGELFF.

The chain couples TRBV12-5 to TRBJ1-5; D is uncertain. Germline CDR1 reads LGHNT; CDR2 reads FRNRAP. Trimming cost V 1 base and J 7 bases, with 11 bases left between them. This CDR3 is built from 14 residues. CDR3 amino acids: CASGLEGGGQPQHF. The DNA of the CDR3 is TGTGCTAGTGGTTTGGAGGGAGGTGGGCAGCCCCAGCATTTT.

The CDR3 loop reads CASSYRLQGWVGYTF. The CDR3 DNA reads TGTGCCAGCAGTTACCGTCTACAGGGTTGGGTAGGCTACACCTTC. The chain is built from TRBV6-5 and TRBJ1-2; tentative D call: TRBD1 (6 bases). This CDR3 region has 15 residues. V shed 2 bases and J shed 8 bases, with 18 bases lying between them. Per the germline V gene, CDR1 is MNHEY and CDR2 is SVGAGI.

V and J are TRBV7-2 and TRBJ2-4; 9 bases fit TRBD2. Trimming took 3 bases from V and 4 from J; bases not matched to a gene: 10. The germline V gene has CDR1 SGHTA and CDR2 FQGNSA. The CDR3 is made up of 17 amino acids. The DNA for the CDR3 is TGTGCCAGCAGCTTCCCCGCGGGGGGGCCGTTAAAAAACATTCAGTACTTC. Amino acids: CASSFPAGGPLKNIQYF.

The CDR3 region is CASTLVGVRQPQHF. The CDR3 DNA is TGTGCCAGTACCCTAGTGGGGGTGCGACAGCCCCAGCATTTT. The chain is built from TRBV19 and TRBJ1-5; tentatively, D is TRBD1 (5 bases). V lost 7 bases to trimming and J lost 7 bases, with 17 bases between them. Germline values: CDR1 LNHDA, CDR2 SQIVND (reference sequence). The CDR3 consists of 14 residues.